The entry below describes one T cell receptor beta chain. This sample was included in a study of T cell changes during pregnancy in multiple sclerosis. Data came from immunoSEQ multiplex PCR; TCRdb stores just in-frame clones and leaves some out. The top ten clones hold 2% to 2.5% of a sample with 65,000 to 90,000 clones, roughly 92% of them seen once. Germline CDR1 reads LNHNV; CDR2 reads YYDKDF (reference sequence). The CDR3 consists of 15 residues. The V gene lost 0 bases and the J gene lost 0 bases, with 8 bases spanning the gap. Sequences were derived from peripheral blood, sampled before pregnancy. The receptor's source is a female donor with multiple sclerosis, enrolled in a pregnancy study. The rearrangement uses TRBV15 and TRBJ1-1, with a possible D match to TRBD1 (5 bases). DNA for the CDR3: TGTGCCACCAGCAGAGATTGGGGGGTGAACACTGAAGCTTTCTTT. Encoded protein: CATSRDWGVNTEAFF.